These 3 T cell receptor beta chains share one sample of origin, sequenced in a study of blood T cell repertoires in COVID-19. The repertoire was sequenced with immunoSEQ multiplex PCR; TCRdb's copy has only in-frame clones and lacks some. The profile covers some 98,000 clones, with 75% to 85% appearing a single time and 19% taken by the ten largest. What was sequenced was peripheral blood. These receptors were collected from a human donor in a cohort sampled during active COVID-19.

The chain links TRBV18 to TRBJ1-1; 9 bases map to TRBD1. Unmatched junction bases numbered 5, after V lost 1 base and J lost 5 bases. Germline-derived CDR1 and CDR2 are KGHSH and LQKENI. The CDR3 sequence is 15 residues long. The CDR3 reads CASSPLTGGETEAFF. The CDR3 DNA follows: TGTGCCAGCTCACCACTTACAGGGGGCGAAACTGAAGCTTTCTTT.

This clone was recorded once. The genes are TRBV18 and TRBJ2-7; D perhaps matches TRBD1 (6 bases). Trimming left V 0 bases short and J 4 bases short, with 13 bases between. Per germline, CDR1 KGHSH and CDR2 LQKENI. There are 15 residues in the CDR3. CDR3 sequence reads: CASSPPVTGSYEQYF. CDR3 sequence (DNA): TGTGCCAGCTCACCACCGGTTACAGGGTCTTACGAGCAGTACTTC.

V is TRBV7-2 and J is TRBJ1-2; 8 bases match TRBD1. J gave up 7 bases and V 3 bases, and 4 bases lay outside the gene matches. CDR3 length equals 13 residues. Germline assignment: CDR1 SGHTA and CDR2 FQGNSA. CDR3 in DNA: TGTGCCAGCAGCTTTGGGACAGGAGGTGGCTACACCTTC. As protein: CASSFGTGGGYTF.